A single sample is the source of the 28 T cell receptor beta chains below, sequenced in a study of technical replicates of blood from a handful of donors. Clones were read by immunoSEQ multiplex PCR, and TCRdb kept only the in-frame ones, dropping some. The top ten hold under 0.5% of the sample, which has 65,000 to 85,000 clones, 90% to 95% seen once. The sample was T cells isolated from PBMCs. Receptor source: a human donor in good health.

The chain has TRBV10-3 and TRBJ2-2; the match to TRBD2 covers 8 bases. J lost 3 bases, V lost 5 bases, and 8 bases had no gene match. Per the germline V gene, CDR1 is ENHRY and CDR2 is SYGVKD. This CDR3 contains 16 residues. The CDR3 DNA reads as TGTGCCATCAGTAGAGGGGCGGGAGGAGACACCGGGGAGCTGTTTTTT. Translating it yields CAISRGAGGDTGELFF.

This chain uses TRBV1 with TRBJ1-2; the table gives TRBD1 as D, unverified against the DNA. TRBV1 is classified as a pseudogene. This CDR3 region has 17 residues. The CDR3 loop is CTSSQDPSGAINYGYTF. The CDR3, as DNA: TGCACCAGCAGCCAAGATCCCTCAGGGGCCATTAACTATGGCTACACCTTC.

The rearrangement joins TRBV9 to TRBJ1-1; D perhaps matches TRBD1 (5 bases). This CDR3 contains 13 residues. The germline V gene encodes CDR1 SGDLS and CDR2 YYNGEE. V was cut by 3 bases and J by 0 bases, with 6 bases left in between. The DNA for the CDR3 is TGTGCCAGCAGCGGGGGCATGAACACTGAAGCTTTCTTT. This translates into CASSGGMNTEAFF.

The CDR3 DNA reads as TGCGCCAGCAGCCAAGATCCTGGGCGGGAGGGCCTTGGAGAGACCCAGTACTTC. Translated: CASSQDPGREGLGETQYF. V gene TRBV4-1 combines with J gene TRBJ2-5; TRBD2 matches 9 bases. The CDR3 spans 18 residues. V shed 0 bases and J 4 bases; nucleotides not matched to a gene: 12. Germline V gives CDR1 MGHRA, CDR2 YSYEKL.

The CDR3 DNA sequence: TGTGCCAGCAGTTTGCGGACTAGACCCTACGAGCAGTACTTC. This translates into CASSLRTRPYEQYF. V gene TRBV28 combines with J gene TRBJ2-7; 7 bases align to TRBD2. The CDR3 has 14 amino acids. The germline V gene encodes CDR1 MDHEN and CDR2 SYDVKM. The J segment lost 2 bases and the V segment lost 3 bases, leaving 4 bases of the junction unmatched.

This clone appeared once. The V and J genes are TRBV30 and TRBJ1-4; the D gene is possibly TRBD1 (6 bases). CDR1 and CDR2 from the germline V gene are GTSNPN and SVGIG (reference sequence). The V gene lost 6 bases and the J gene lost 8 bases, with 16 bases spanning the gap. The CDR3 extends over 13 amino acids. CDR3 sequence reads: CACQGRDGEKLFF. CDR3 bases: TGTGCCTGCCAGGGGAGGGATGGAGAAAAACTGTTTTTT.

The gene calls are TRBV27 and TRBJ2-7; 11 bases are shared with TRBD2. The CDR3 sequence is 16 residues long. CDR1 is MNHEY, CDR2 SMNVEV, per germline (reference sequence). The junction had 7 bases not matched to a gene; V was cut back by 4 bases and J by 2 bases. CDR3 sequence reads: CASSSPGLAATYEQYF. CDR3 DNA sequence: TGTGCCAGCAGTTCACCGGGACTAGCGGCAACCTACGAGCAGTACTTC.

This chain joins TRBV5-1 and TRBJ2-3; 8 bases agree with TRBD2. Germline V gene sequence: CDR1 SGHRS, CDR2 YFSETQ. The CDR3 spans 14 residues. V lost 4 bases and J lost 2; bases outside the gene matches: 3. The chain's CDR3 is CASSPGLATDTQYF. The CDR3 DNA follows: TGCGCCAGCAGCCCTGGACTAGCCACAGATACGCAGTATTTT.

CDR3 sequence: CASSLMDSAYEQYF. CDR3 DNA sequence: TGTGCCAGCAGCTTGATGGACTCGGCCTACGAGCAGTACTTC. This chain uses TRBV7-9 with TRBJ2-7; a weak D match, TRBD2 (5 bases). The V end was cut by 3 bases, the J end by 2 bases, with 11 bases between. The CDR3 has 14 residues. Germline lookup yields CDR1 SEHNR and CDR2 FQNEAQ (reference sequence).

This clone was observed a few times. The chain employs TRBV7-9 and TRBJ2-1, with TRBD1 identical over 9 bases. The CDR3 is 15 residues long. V lost 6 bases to trimming and J lost 4 bases; unmatched junction nucleotides: 7. Per the germline V gene, CDR1 is SEHNR and CDR2 is FQNEAQ (reference sequence). CDR3 protein: CASRSDRGSYNEQFF. CDR3 DNA: TGTGCCAGCAGAAGCGACAGGGGGTCATACAATGAGCAGTTCTTC.

The chain recombines TRBV6-1 with TRBJ2-3, with TRBD1 matching over 7 bases. Germline loops: CDR1 MNHNS, CDR2 SASEGT. J gave up 1 base and V 1 base, and 5 bases lay outside the gene matches. This CDR3 is built from 16 residues. CDR3 amino acids: CASSEEGAEGTDTQYF. DNA for the CDR3: TGTGCCAGCAGTGAAGAGGGGGCTGAGGGCACAGATACGCAGTATTTT.

This CDR3 is CASSYQRELDNEQFF. The CDR3 DNA sequence: TGTGCCAGCAGTTACCAGCGGGAGTTGGACAATGAGCAGTTCTTC. This chain connects TRBV6-6 to TRBJ2-1; TRBD2 aligns across 8 bases. This CDR3 is 15 amino acids long. The ends lost 2 bases at V and 5 bases at J; junction bases unmatched: 5. The V gene's germline CDR1 is MNHNY and CDR2 SVGAGI (reference sequence).

The V and J genes are TRBV6-5 and TRBJ2-7; possible D gene TRBD2, 5 bases. With 6 bases removed from V and 6 bases from J, the gap between germline ends came to 12 bases. The CDR3 is made up of 12 amino acids. Germline values: CDR1 MNHEY, CDR2 SVGAGI. The CDR3 DNA sequence: TGTGCCAGCAGCCGAGGGCCCTCCGAGCAGTACTTC. Amino acid sequence: CASSRGPSEQYF.

V gene TRBV5-5 combines with J gene TRBJ1-5; 11 bases are a match to TRBD1. V gave up 4 bases and J gave up 4 bases; unmatched junction bases: 10. CDR3 size: 17 residues. Per the germline V gene, CDR1 is SGHKS and CDR2 is YYEKEE (reference sequence). The DNA for the CDR3 is TGTGCCAGCAGCCCCGCACCGGACAGGGGGCCTAATCAGCCCCAGCATTTT. Translated, it gives CASSPAPDRGPNQPQHF.

The V call is TRBV11-3, the J call TRBJ2-3, with D uncertain. Trimming removed 5 bases at V and 2 bases at J, with 14 bases between. Germline V lookup: CDR1 SGHNT, CDR2 YENEEA. CDR3 size: 15 residues. The CDR3 sequence is CASSLTVSNTDTQYF. The CDR3 DNA follows: TGTGCCAGCAGCCTGACTGTTTCGAACACAGATACGCAGTATTTT.

The chain links TRBV12-5 to TRBJ2-1; maybe TRBD2 (6 bases). Germline V CDR1 and CDR2: LGHNT, FRNRAP. Trimming took 2 bases from V and 10 from J, leaving 12 bases between them. This CDR3 contains 13 residues. The CDR3 DNA reads as TGTGCTAGTGGTTTGACACTAGCAGACGAGCAGTTCTTC. It specifies CASGLTLADEQFF.

The J gene is TRBJ2-1, the V gene TRBV27; D call uncertain. Deletions cut 6 bases from V and 5 bases from J, with 5 bases between. CDR3 length equals 11 residues. Germline CDR1 is MNHEY and CDR2 is SMNVEV (reference sequence). In DNA form, the CDR3 reads TGTGCCAGCAGCAAAAACAATGAGCAGTTCTTC. This translates into CASSKNNEQFF.

The genes are TRBV5-1 and TRBJ1-4; 8 nucleotides agree with TRBD1. The germline V gene has CDR1 SGHRS and CDR2 YFSETQ. This CDR3 has 16 residues. V dropped 1 base and J dropped 1; count of bases not matched to a gene: 3. CDR3 sequence reads: CASSLRQGRTNEKLFF. CDR3 coding DNA: TGCGCCAGCAGCTTGAGACAGGGGAGAACTAATGAAAAACTGTTTTTT.

This sequence joins TRBV11-2 and TRBJ2-1; no firm D call. The CDR3 loop spans 12 amino acids. Between the trimmed V and J ends, which lost 5 bases and 7 bases, there was a span of 9 bases. CDR1 and CDR2 (germline): SGHAT, FQNNGV. The CDR3 region has the DNA TGTGCCAGCAGCCCAGAACCAAATGAGCAGTTCTTC. Amino acid sequence: CASSPEPNEQFF.

This clone was observed once. The CDR3 region is CASSAGSQGVQETQYF. The CDR3 nucleotides read TGTGCCAGCAGCGCAGGGTCACAGGGGGTCCAAGAGACCCAGTACTTC. V usage is TRBV9 and J usage is TRBJ2-5; 8 positions agree with TRBD1. After removal of 3 bases from V and 1 base from J, the junction contained 8 bases not matched to a gene. Germline assignment: CDR1 SGDLS and CDR2 YYNGEE. The CDR3 runs to 16 residues.

V usage is TRBV5-1 and J usage is TRBJ1-3; 8 positions agree with TRBD1. From germline, CDR1 is SGHRS and CDR2 YFSETQ. CDR3 size: 15 residues. The V segment lost 4 bases and the J segment 2 bases; nucleotides outside the gene matches: 5. The CDR3 nucleotides read TGCGCCAGCAGCCTCTCGGACAGGGCTGGAAACACCATATATTTT. This translates into CASSLSDRAGNTIYF. Looking up the rest from reference TRBV5-1 and TRBJ1-3 gives the full variable domain: KAGVTQTPRYLIKTRGQQVTLSCSPISGHRSVSWYQQTPGQGLQFLFEYFSETQRNKGNFPGRFSGRQFSNSRSEMNVSTLELGDSALYLCASSLSDRAGNTIYFGEGSWLTVV.

The table lists this clone with a count of one. The chain employs TRBV7-2 and TRBJ2-3; TRBD2 matches 8 bases. Germline assignment: CDR1 SGHTA and CDR2 FQGNSA. V gave up 7 bases and J gave up 2 bases; unmatched junction bases: 2. The CDR3 is 13 amino acids. The CDR3 is CASKAGDTDTQYF. Written as DNA, the CDR3 is TGTGCCAGCAAAGCGGGAGACACAGATACGCAGTATTTT.

The chain has TRBV6-5 and TRBJ2-1, with no clear D. The V end lost 5 bases, the J end lost 1 base, and 9 bases lay between the germline ends. Germline V gives CDR1 MNHEY, CDR2 SVGAGI. The CDR3 loop spans 14 amino acids. The CDR3 region has the DNA TGTGCCAGCAGTATTCGTGAGTCCTACAATGAGCAGTTCTTC. It encodes CASSIRESYNEQFF.

This clone was counted a single time. The rearrangement uses TRBV11-1 and TRBJ2-7; D is undetermined. The germline V gene has CDR1 SGHAT and CDR2 FQDESV (reference sequence). The CDR3 runs 14 residues. V was pared by 4 bases and J by 4 bases, with 14 bases between. For the CDR3, the DNA is TGTGCCAGCAGCTCCGACACGCCCCTATACGAGCAGTACTTC. Residues: CASSSDTPLYEQYF.

The chain couples TRBV7-3 to TRBJ2-1, with D unclear. Trimming cost V 4 bases and J 7 bases, with 8 bases left between them. The CDR3 consists of 12 residues. The germline V gene encodes CDR1 SGHTA and CDR2 FQGTGA. The CDR3 nucleotides read TGTGCCAGCAGCTCTAACTTAAATGAGCAGTTCTTC. It yields the protein CASSSNLNEQFF.

The chain uses TRBV7-3 and TRBJ2-7, with TRBD1 matching 8 bases. In germline, CDR1 is SGHTA, CDR2 FQGTGA. The trim removed 5 bases at V and 4 bases at J, leaving 4 bases unmatched. The CDR3 covers 13 residues. The CDR3 DNA reads TGTGCCAGCAGCCCACGGACAGGGTACGAGCAGTACTTC. The encoded protein is CASSPRTGYEQYF. Full variable domain (missing parts from reference TRBV7-3 and TRBJ2-7): GAGVSQTPSNKVTEKGKYVELRCDPISGHTALYWYRQSLGQGPEFLIYFQGTGAADDSGLPNDRFFAVRPEGSVSTLKIQRTERGDSAVYLCASSPRTGYEQYFGPGTRLTVT.

V usage is TRBV4-3 and J usage is TRBJ1-1, with D possibly matching TRBD1 (5 bases). Trimming removed 4 bases from V and 4 bases from J, with 13 bases in between. The germline V gene encodes CDR1 LGHNA and CDR2 YSLEER. CDR3 length equals 14 residues. The CDR3 is CASSPKGVSTEAFF. The DNA for the CDR3 is TGCGCCAGCAGCCCTAAAGGGGTAAGCACTGAAGCTTTCTTT.

This clone was seen only a few times. The chain links TRBV7-9 to TRBJ2-2, with 7 bases that match TRBD1. CDR3 size: 17 residues. CDR1 and CDR2 (germline): SEHNR, FQNEAQ (reference sequence). V gave up 5 bases and J gave up 1 base; unmatched junction bases: 10. The DNA for the CDR3 is TGTGCCAGCAGCCCACAGGTCTGGGACAGGAACACCGGGGAGCTGTTTTTT. This sequence encodes CASSPQVWDRNTGELFF.